Listed below are T cell receptor beta chains from one sample, sequenced in a study of identical twins. TCRdb analysed the 5' RACE reads with MiXCR anew, one entry per CDR3 protein. In the table there are 450,000 or so distinct CDR3 sequences, approximately 25% of which are singletons. These data also formed part of another study, on T cells expressing NK-cell markers.

The specimen sequenced was CD4+ T cells sorted from blood. These receptors were taken from a woman under 30 in good health. Each CDR3 is given with its conserved first and last residue. D genes are given only for firm matches. Only some rows state a clone size, as once, few, many or a class for expanded clones.

V	J	size	D	CDR3	DNA
TRBV30	TRBJ2-2	few	NA	CAWSWNTNTGELFF	TGTGCCTGGAGTTGGAATACCAACACCGGGGAGCTGTTTTTT
TRBV11-2	TRBJ1-5	NA	TRBD1	CASSTTGGNQPQHF	TGTGCCAGCAGCACGACAGGGGGCAATCAGCCCCAGCATTTT
TRBV6-2/TRBV6-3	TRBJ2-5	few	TRBD1	CASNHDRAETQYF	TGTGCCAGCAACCACGACAGGGCGGAGACCCAGTACTTC
TRBV20-1	TRBJ2-1	NA	TRBD2	CSARDGTSGRANYNEQFF	TGCAGTGCTAGAGACGGGACTAGCGGGAGGGCCAACTACAATGAGCAGTTCTTC
TRBV29-1	TRBJ1-1	few	NA	CSGGFGTEAFF	TGCAGCGGGGGGTTCGGCACTGAAGCTTTCTTT
TRBV7-2	TRBJ2-1	few	NA	CASSTGPRDNEQFF	TGTGCCAGCAGCACTGGGCCGCGAGACAATGAGCAGTTCTTC
TRBV12-3/TRBV12-4	TRBJ2-7	few	TRBD2	CASSPGTSGAYEQYF	TGTGCCAGCAGCCCCGGGACTAGCGGTGCCTACGAGCAGTACTTC
TRBV9	TRBJ2-1	few	TRBD2	CASSALAGARDNEQFF	TGTGCCAGCAGCGCCCTAGCGGGAGCACGTGACAATGAGCAGTTCTTC
TRBV5-4	TRBJ1-2	few	NA	CASSRGRDGPLYGYTF	TGTGCCAGCAGCAGGGGTCGGGACGGACCCCTCTATGGCTACACCTTC
TRBV5-1	TRBJ1-1	NA	NA	CASSLKGLGFTEAFF	TGCGCCAGCAGCTTGAAAGGTCTAGGGTTCACTGAAGCTTTCTTT
TRBV12-3/TRBV12-4	TRBJ1-2	NA	NA	CASSPRRLNYGYTF	TGTGCCAGCAGTCCCCGTCGTCTTAACTATGGCTACACCTTC
TRBV25-1	TRBJ2-1	NA	TRBD2	CASSELAGSGEQFF	TGTGCCAGCAGTGAACTAGCGGGCAGCGGTGAGCAGTTCTTC
TRBV29-1	TRBJ2-2	NA	TRBD2	CSVGTSGSSWELFF	TGCAGCGTCGGGACTAGCGGGAGTTCTTGGGAGCTGTTTTTT
TRBV10-3	TRBJ1-1	few	NA	CAITGGGTEAFF	TGTGCCATCACCGGGGGCGGCACTGAAGCTTTCTTT
TRBV2	TRBJ1-2	few	NA	CASTSSGGRGYTF	TGTGCCAGCACCTCATCGGGTGGACGTGGCTACACCTTC
TRBV5-1	TRBJ1-1	NA	NA	CASSYGANTEAFF	TGCGCCAGCAGCTACGGAGCGAACACTGAAGCTTTCTTT
TRBV7-9	TRBJ2-1	few	TRBD2	CASSLALRGDNNEQFF	TGTGCCAGCAGCTTAGCGTTGCGGGGGGACAATAATGAGCAGTTCTTC
TRBV6-2/TRBV6-3	TRBJ1-1	NA	NA	CASSYPTANTEAFF	TGTGCCAGCAGTTACCCGACAGCGAACACTGAAGCTTTCTTT
TRBV9	TRBJ2-3	many	NA	CASSPPLGSSTDTQYF	TGTGCCAGCAGCCCCCCCCTCGGCTCTAGCACAGATACGCAGTATTTT
TRBV20-1	TRBJ1-2	few	NA	CSASTTNYGYTF	TGCAGTGCTAGCACCACTAACTATGGCTACACCTTC
TRBV5-6	TRBJ2-5	once	TRBD2	CASSAPLSSAGVLKTQYF	TGTGCCAGCAGCGCACCTCTGTCGTCTGCGGGAGTATTAAAGACCCAGTACTTC
TRBV6-1	TRBJ2-7	few	NA	CASSVRLGNSGYEQYF	TGTGCCAGCAGTGTTCGTCTTGGAAATTCGGGCTACGAGCAGTACTTC
TRBV7-2	TRBJ2-7	NA	TRBD1	CASSLLGTAYEQYF	TGTGCCAGCAGCTTACTAGGGACAGCCTACGAGCAGTACTTC
TRBV7-9	TRBJ1-5	few	NA	CASSGTVNNQPQHF	TGTGCCAGCAGCGGTACAGTGAACAATCAGCCCCAGCATTTT
TRBV20-1	TRBJ2-7	few	TRBD2	CSARIAGVWGEQYF	TGCAGTGCTAGAATAGCGGGGGTTTGGGGAGAGCAGTACTTC
TRBV5-1	TRBJ2-3	NA	NA	CASNEGVADTQYF	TGCGCCAGCAATGAGGGGGTGGCAGATACGCAGTATTTT
TRBV6-5	TRBJ2-1	NA	TRBD1	CASSFRDRGFSEQFF	TGTGCCAGCAGTTTCCGGGACAGGGGGTTCAGTGAGCAGTTCTTC
TRBV9	TRBJ2-2	NA	TRBD2	CASSVAREGQGTGELFF	TGTGCCAGCAGCGTAGCCCGGGAGGGCCAAGGGACCGGGGAGCTGTTTTTT
TRBV27	TRBJ2-5	once	NA	CASGRREETQYF	TGTGCCAGCGGACGGAGGGAAGAGACCCAGTACTTC
TRBV20-1	TRBJ1-1	few	NA	CSARSALGGSEAFF	TGCAGTGCTAGATCAGCCCTGGGAGGGAGTGAAGCTTTCTTT
TRBV7-2	TRBJ1-1	many	NA	CASSLLNTEAFF	TGTGCCAGCAGCTTATTGAACACTGAAGCTTTCTTT
TRBV5-5	TRBJ2-1	few	NA	CASSLGGRPNSEQFF	TGTGCCAGCAGCTTGGGTGGGCGCCCCAACAGCGAGCAGTTCTTC
TRBV7-9	TRBJ2-5	once	NA	CASSLFAGSGVETQYF	TGTGCCAGCAGCTTATTTGCAGGGTCAGGAGTAGAGACCCAGTACTTC
TRBV7-8	TRBJ1-5	NA	NA	CASSLVPEGSQPQHF	TGTGCCAGCAGCTTAGTTCCAGAAGGAAGTCAGCCCCAGCATTTT
TRBV7-6	TRBJ2-5	NA	NA	CASSPGYTRETQYF	TGTGCCAGCAGTCCAGGCTATACGAGAGAGACCCAGTACTTC
TRBV9	TRBJ2-3	NA	NA	CASSVGRSGDTQYF	TGTGCCAGCAGCGTAGGGAGGTCCGGAGATACGCAGTATTTT
TRBV20-1	TRBJ2-5	few	NA	CSAFDSGLSQTQYF	TGCAGTGCTTTCGACAGCGGCCTCTCCCAGACCCAGTACTTC
TRBV4-1	TRBJ2-7	NA	NA	CASSQPRGLQAEQYF	TGCGCCAGCAGCCAGCCACGAGGCCTCCAAGCCGAGCAGTACTTC
TRBV5-6	TRBJ2-5	few	NA	CASSLAAGLETQYF	TGTGCCAGCAGCTTGGCGGCCGGGTTGGAGACCCAGTACTTC
TRBV20-1	TRBJ1-5	few	TRBD1	CSAFGTGGAWGNQPQHF	TGCAGTGCGTTCGGGACAGGGGGCGCGTGGGGCAATCAGCCCCAGCATTTT
TRBV6-1	TRBJ1-1	NA	NA	CASSDTDTEAFF	TGTGCCAGCAGTGACACAGACACTGAAGCTTTCTTT
TRBV19	TRBJ2-7	NA	NA	CASRPPGVDEQYF	TGTGCCAGTAGACCGCCAGGGGTTGACGAGCAGTACTTC
TRBV6-5	TRBJ2-2	few	TRBD2	CASSYEGLGPAGELFF	TGTGCCAGCAGTTACGAGGGACTAGGTCCGGCCGGGGAGCTGTTTTTT
TRBV7-2	TRBJ2-5	NA	NA	CASSKTRAEETQYF	TGTGCCAGCAGCAAAACTAGAGCTGAGGAGACCCAGTACTTC
TRBV20-1	TRBJ2-7	NA	NA	CSARDEGGAYEQYF	TGCAGTGCTAGAGATGAGGGGGGGGCCTACGAGCAGTACTTC
TRBV9	TRBJ2-7	NA	TRBD2	CASSVRAGTGEQYF	TGTGCCAGCAGCGTCCGAGCGGGAACGGGTGAGCAGTACTTC
TRBV5-1	TRBJ2-5	NA	NA	CASSFGAVQETQYF	TGCGCCAGCAGCTTCGGCGCGGTACAAGAGACCCAGTACTTC
TRBV12-3/TRBV12-4	TRBJ1-1	few	NA	CASSLKGVGAFF	TGTGCCAGCAGTCTCAAGGGGGTGGGGGCTTTCTTT
TRBV2	TRBJ2-7	few	NA	CASSEASEQYF	TGTGCCAGCAGTGAAGCATCCGAGCAGTACTTC
TRBV20-1	TRBJ2-1	NA	NA	CSARAVGRQYNEQFF	TGCAGTGCTAGAGCGGTGGGGAGACAGTACAATGAGCAGTTCTTC
TRBV5-1	TRBJ2-6	NA	NA	CASLARVADSGANVLTF	TGCGCCAGCCTAGCTCGGGTGGCGGACTCTGGGGCCAACGTCCTGACTTTC
TRBV6-2/TRBV6-3	TRBJ2-5	NA	TRBD2	CASSSRLASQETQYF	TGTGCCAGCAGTTCCCGACTAGCTTCTCAGGAGACCCAGTACTTC
TRBV6-2/TRBV6-3	TRBJ2-1	medium-sized	NA	CASSYARNEQFF	TGTGCCAGCAGTTACGCAAGAAATGAGCAGTTCTTC
TRBV4-3	TRBJ2-7	NA	TRBD1	CASSRGGTGGSHEQYF	TGCGCCAGCAGCCGGGGAGGGACAGGGGGCTCACACGAGCAGTACTTC
TRBV5-1	TRBJ2-7	few	TRBD1	CASSPQGVGYEQYF	TGCGCCAGCAGCCCCCAGGGGGTAGGTTACGAGCAGTACTTC